Listed below are T cell receptor beta chains from one sample, sequenced in a study of blood T cell repertoires in COVID-19. Sequenced by immunoSEQ multiplex PCR; TCRdb stores in-frame clones only, minus some. The sample consists of some 94,000 clones, roughly 85% of them appearing once. The sequencing input was peripheral blood. Receptors were obtained from a woman aged 55 to 70 with COVID-19, enrolled during active disease. The CDR3 runs from the conserved cysteine through the conserved F or W. A D gene is named only where the DNA matches it firmly. Clone sizes are given selectively: once, few, many, or a class where the clone is expanded.

d_gene: NA
j_gene: TRBJ2-7
v_gene: TRBV4-3
abundance: NA
len: 14
CDR3nt: TGCGCCAGCAGCCAAGAACCGTCGGGCTACGAGCAGTACTTC
CDR3aa: CASSQEPSGYEQYF

d_gene: TRBD1
j_gene: TRBJ2-7
v_gene: TRBV7-3
abundance: NA
len: 14
CDR3nt: TGTGCCAGCAGCTGGGACAGGGGTCCCTACGAGCAGTACTTC
CDR3aa: CASSWDRGPYEQYF

d_gene: NA
j_gene: TRBJ1-4
v_gene: TRBV29-1
abundance: NA
len: 12
CDR3nt: TGCAGCGTCTCGGGCGGGGGAGAAAAACTGTTTTTT
CDR3aa: CSVSGGGEKLFF

d_gene: TRBD1
j_gene: TRBJ2-5
v_gene: TRBV3-1/TRBV3-2
abundance: NA
len: 15
CDR3nt: TGTGCCAGCAGCCAAGAGGGGACAGCGAAAGAGACCCAGTACTTC
CDR3aa: CASSQEGTAKETQYF

d_gene: NA
j_gene: TRBJ2-7
v_gene: TRBV28
abundance: NA
len: 12
CDR3nt: TGTGCCAGCAGTGCCGCCAGTCACGAGCAGTACTTC
CDR3aa: CASSAASHEQYF

d_gene: TRBD2
j_gene: TRBJ2-2
v_gene: TRBV9
abundance: NA
len: 15
CDR3nt: TGTGCCAGCAGCGTCGGGACTACCAACACCGGGGAGCTGTTTTTT
CDR3aa: CASSVGTTNTGELFF

d_gene: TRBD1
j_gene: TRBJ1-2
v_gene: TRBV3-1/TRBV3-2
abundance: NA
len: 14
CDR3nt: TGTGCCAGCAGCCAAGACAGGGGGCGCGGGGGCTACACCTTC
CDR3aa: CASSQDRGRGGYTF

d_gene: NA
j_gene: TRBJ1-1
v_gene: TRBV4-1
abundance: NA
len: 16
CDR3nt: TGCGCCAGCAGCCAATTCGTCGACACGCCGAACACTGAAGCTTTCTTT
CDR3aa: CASSQFVDTPNTEAFF

d_gene: NA
j_gene: TRBJ2-5
v_gene: TRBV20-1
abundance: NA
len: 11
CDR3nt: TGCAGTGCTAGCTTCGGGGAGACCCAGTACTTC
CDR3aa: CSASFGETQYF

d_gene: TRBD1
j_gene: TRBJ2-1
v_gene: TRBV6-2/TRBV6-3
abundance: once
len: 15
CDR3nt: TGTGCCAGCAGTGGACCGGGACAGGGTTATTATGAGCAGTTCTTC
CDR3aa: CASSGPGQGYYEQFF

d_gene: TRBD2
j_gene: TRBJ2-1
v_gene: TRBV11-3
abundance: NA
len: 17
CDR3nt: TGTGCCAGCAGCTTAGATATTGGCGGGAGCTCCTACAATGAGCAGTTCTTC
CDR3aa: CASSLDIGGSSYNEQFF

d_gene: NA
j_gene: TRBJ2-5
v_gene: TRBV4-3
abundance: NA
len: 13
CDR3nt: TGCGCCAGCAGCCCTATCACGGGGGAGACCCAGTACTTC
CDR3aa: CASSPITGETQYF

d_gene: NA
j_gene: TRBJ1-5
v_gene: TRBV30
abundance: NA
len: 13
CDR3nt: TGTGCCTGGAGTATAAGCCCCAATCAGCCCCAGCATTTT
CDR3aa: CAWSISPNQPQHF

d_gene: NA
j_gene: TRBJ1-6
v_gene: TRBV12-3/TRBV12-4
abundance: NA
len: 13
CDR3nt: TGTGCCAGCACCTTGGGGGGATATTCACCCCTCCACTTT
CDR3aa: CASTLGGYSPLHF

d_gene: TRBD1
j_gene: TRBJ1-5
v_gene: TRBV24-1
abundance: NA
len: 15
CDR3nt: TGTGCCACCAGTGGTAACACAGGGGGCAAAAAGCCCCAGCATTTT
CDR3aa: CATSGNTGGKKPQHF

d_gene: NA
j_gene: TRBJ2-1
v_gene: TRBV10-3
abundance: NA
len: 13
CDR3nt: TGTGCCATCAGGGGAGGAGAATACAATGAGCAGTTCTTC
CDR3aa: CAIRGGEYNEQFF

d_gene: TRBD2
j_gene: TRBJ2-2
v_gene: TRBV7-7
abundance: NA
len: 17
CDR3nt: TGTGCTAGCAGCTTAGATATCCTAGCGGGGAACACCGGGGAGCTGTTTTTT
CDR3aa: CASSLDILAGNTGELFF

d_gene: TRBD1
j_gene: TRBJ1-4
v_gene: TRBV10-3
abundance: NA
len: 14
CDR3nt: TGTGCCATCAGAGCAGGGGGCCTGGAAGAAAAACTGTTTTTT
CDR3aa: CAIRAGGLEEKLFF

d_gene: TRBD1
j_gene: TRBJ1-1
v_gene: TRBV27
abundance: NA
len: 14
CDR3nt: TGTGCCAGCAGGCCGGGACAGGCGAACACTGAAGCTTTCTTT
CDR3aa: CASRPGQANTEAFF

d_gene: TRBD1
j_gene: TRBJ1-2
v_gene: TRBV9
abundance: NA
len: 14
CDR3nt: TGTGCCAGCAGCCCCCTGGACAGGGGTTCTGGCTACACCTTC
CDR3aa: CASSPLDRGSGYTF

d_gene: TRBD1
j_gene: TRBJ1-2
v_gene: TRBV19
abundance: NA
len: 14
CDR3nt: TGTGCCAGTGGAGATAGGGGGCGGGAATATGGCTACACCTTC
CDR3aa: CASGDRGREYGYTF

d_gene: NA
j_gene: TRBJ2-1
v_gene: TRBV30
abundance: once
len: 16
CDR3nt: TGTGCCTGGAGTTATGACAGGCCGACCTCCTACAATGAGCAGTTCTTC
CDR3aa: CAWSYDRPTSYNEQFF

d_gene: NA
j_gene: TRBJ1-2
v_gene: TRBV12-3/TRBV12-4
abundance: NA
len: 13
CDR3nt: TGTGCCAGCAGCTACCACGCAGGGATTGGCTACACCTTC
CDR3aa: CASSYHAGIGYTF

d_gene: TRBD2
j_gene: TRBJ2-1
v_gene: TRBV4-3
abundance: NA
len: 17
CDR3nt: TGCGCCAGCAGCCAAATTAGCGGGGGGGCGTCCTACAATGAGCAGTTCTTC
CDR3aa: CASSQISGGASYNEQFF

d_gene: NA
j_gene: TRBJ1-3
v_gene: TRBV6-5
abundance: NA
len: 15
CDR3nt: TGTGCCAGCAGTTACAACGGGGGACCAGGAAACACCATATATTTT
CDR3aa: CASSYNGGPGNTIYF